Each of the 30 T cell receptor beta chains below was sequenced from the same sample in a study of cytomegalovirus exposure and HLA in healthy donors. Primers for the PCR totalled 60 Vbeta and 13 Jbeta. Here immunoSEQ multiplex PCR was the method, and the copy in TCRdb shows in-frame clones only, minus some. The data contain tens of thousands of clones, around 64% of them singletons. The sequenced material came from PBMCs. The receptors here all came from a woman aged 50 to 60 in good health and CMV-seronegative.

This clone was seen a few times. V is TRBV28 and J is TRBJ2-6; 8 bases are a match to TRBD1. The CDR3 spans 17 residues. CDR1 and CDR2 from the germline V gene are MDHEN and SYDVKM. J gave up 2 bases and V 5 bases, and 8 bases lay outside the gene matches. CDR3 residues: CASSTHQGAPGANVLTF. CDR3 sequence (DNA): TGTGCCAGCAGTACCCACCAGGGGGCGCCTGGGGCCAACGTCCTGACTTTC.

The rearrangement links TRBV5-8 to TRBJ1-1; no definite D call. The CDR3 has 14 amino acids. CDR1 is SGHTS and CDR2 is YDEGEE in the germline V gene. Trimming shortened V by 1 base and J by 5 bases, and 12 bases separated the two germline ends. The chain's CDR3 is CASSLYRGPTEAFF. The DNA for the CDR3 is TGTGCCAGCAGCTTGTACCGGGGTCCGACTGAAGCTTTCTTT.

The V and J genes are TRBV19 and TRBJ2-1; 15 bases fit TRBD2. Germline CDR1 is LNHDA and CDR2 is SQIVND (reference sequence). The V and J ends lost 4 bases and 1 base, in that order; junction bases with no gene match: 8. The CDR3 is 19 residues long. The CDR3 sequence is CASSRTSGRAGGSYNEQFF. CDR3 bases: TGTGCCAGTAGTAGGACTAGCGGGAGGGCAGGCGGGTCCTACAATGAGCAGTTCTTC.

The chain combines TRBV5-1 with TRBJ1-1; 7 bases fit TRBD1. V trimming: 4 bases; J trimming: 1 base; junction bases outside the gene matches: 7. In germline, CDR1 is SGHRS, CDR2 YFSETQ. The CDR3 contains 15 residues. The chain's CDR3 is CASSREGAANTEAFF. The CDR3 nucleotides are TGCGCCAGCAGCCGGGAGGGGGCGGCGAACACTGAAGCTTTCTTT.

This chain joins TRBV15 and TRBJ2-7; no clear D gene. V lost 5 bases and J 0 bases, leaving 11 bases between the germline ends. Germline V gives CDR1 LNHNV, CDR2 YYDKDF (reference sequence). This CDR3 contains 14 residues. The CDR3 spells CATSPMGNSYEQYF. The CDR3 nucleotides are TGTGCCACCAGCCCTATGGGCAACTCCTACGAGCAGTACTTC.

Of note for this clone: The junction and the germline gene differ at one end; a read error may be behind it. The CDR3 sequence: CANSLYGYDSENEQYF. For the CDR3, the DNA is TGTGCCAACAGTTTATACGGCTACGACTCAGAGAACGAGCAGTACTTC. The rearrangement joins TRBV27 to TRBJ2-7; D remains ambiguous. The CDR3 runs 16 residues. Looked up from germline, CDR1 is MNHEY and CDR2 is SMNVEV (reference sequence).

This rearrangement joins TRBV27 to TRBJ1-5, with a tentative D call TRBD1 (5 bases). The CDR3 length is 16 residues. The ends were cut back, 1 base at V and 2 bases at J, with 12 bases in the middle. CDR1 and CDR2 (germline): MNHEY, SMNVEV (reference sequence). The CDR3, as DNA: TGTGCCAGCAGTTTATGGGGGGGGGTTGGCAATCAGCCCCAGCATTTT. This translates into CASSLWGGVGNQPQHF.

The gene calls are TRBV10-2 and TRBJ1-5; D not certain. CDR1 is WSHSY, CDR2 SAAADI, per germline. V was shortened by 7 bases and J by 0 bases, with 10 bases between the two germline ends. CDR3 length equals 14 residues. The CDR3 DNA is TGCGCCAGCAACCCAAGCTATAGCAATCAGCCCCAGCATTTT. It translates to CASNPSYSNQPQHF.

The chain carries TRBV19 and TRBJ1-4; TRBD1 agrees at 9 bases. CDR1 and CDR2 from the germline V gene are LNHDA and SQIVND (reference sequence). V dropped 7 bases and J dropped 8; count of bases not matched to a gene: 14. The CDR3 sequence is 16 residues long. The CDR3 protein is CASTIRGDRVDEKLFF. Written as DNA, the CDR3 is TGTGCCAGTACCATACGAGGGGACAGGGTCGACGAAAAACTGTTTTTT. Based on the CDR3 plus reference TRBV19 and TRBJ1-4, the full variable domain is DGGITQSPKYLFRKEGQNVTLSCEQNLNHDAMYWYRQDPGQGLRLIYYSQIVNDFQKGDIAEGYSVSREKKESFPLTVTSAQKNPTAFYLCASTIRGDRVDEKLFFGSGTQLSVL.

The chain joins TRBV4-3 to TRBJ1-1; D not resolved. The germline CDR1 and CDR2 sequences are LGHNA and YSLEER. This CDR3 spans 14 amino acids. V lost 1 base and J 6 bases, leaving 12 bases between the germline ends. The CDR3 DNA is TGCGCCAGCAGCCAAGCGCGGGGATCGGCTGAAGCTTTCTTT. Translated: CASSQARGSAEAFF.

The table lists this clone with a few counts. This sequence joins TRBV14 and TRBJ2-7; 7 positions match TRBD1. Losses at the gene ends were 0 bases for V and 6 bases for J; bases not matched to a gene: 11. CDR3 length equals 16 residues. Germline V gene lookup returns CDR1 SGHDN and CDR2 FVKESK. In nucleotides, the CDR3 is TGTGCCAGCAGCCAAGATCGCCCCTACAGGGGATCCGAGCAGTACTTC. Amino acid sequence: CASSQDRPYRGSEQYF.

This clone was counted between two and nine times. The chain carries TRBV5-4 and TRBJ1-5; D is undetermined. Germline lookup yields CDR1 SGHNT and CDR2 YYREEE (reference sequence). V lost 2 bases to trimming and J lost 3 bases, with 6 bases between them. This CDR3 region has 13 residues. Written as DNA, the CDR3 is TGTGCCAGCAGCTTCGACATCAATCAGCCCCAGCATTTT. Amino acids: CASSFDINQPQHF.

This clone was picked up a small number of times. The chain is built from TRBV7-9 and TRBJ2-1; D is possibly TRBD2 (5 bases). Trimming shortened V by 2 bases and J by 9 bases, and 17 bases separated the two germline ends. This CDR3 contains 15 residues. Germline V CDR1 and CDR2: SEHNR, FQNEAQ (reference sequence). The CDR3 coding sequence is TGTGCCAGCAGCTTAAGAGGGATTTCACTTACTGAGCAGTTCTTC. The encoded protein is CASSLRGISLTEQFF.

A few counts support this clone. The rearrangement links TRBV5-4 to TRBJ1-2; weak D call: TRBD1 (6 bases). CDR1 SGHNT and CDR2 YYREEE come from the germline V gene (reference sequence). Trimming took off 2 bases at V and 8 bases at J, with 19 bases between the two ends. The CDR3 loop spans 15 amino acids. The CDR3 coding sequence is TGTGCCAGCAGCTTACGACAGACAGGCCCCGCGGGCTACACCTTC. Protein: CASSLRQTGPAGYTF.

By its share, this clone is medium-sized. The V and J genes are TRBV28 and TRBJ1-2, with 9 nucleotides matching TRBD1. Trimming cost V 2 bases and J 4 bases; bases outside gene matches: 2. Per germline, CDR1 MDHEN and CDR2 SYDVKM. This CDR3 comprises 14 residues. In DNA form, the CDR3 reads TGTGCCAGCAGTTTAGGGACAGGGATCTATGGCTACACCTTC. Protein: CASSLGTGIYGYTF.

The sample holds one count of this clone. This rearrangement joins TRBV7-9 to TRBJ1-5; D remains unclear. Germline-derived CDR1 and CDR2 are SEHNR and FQNEAQ (reference sequence). Trimming removed 4 bases from V and 1 base from J, with 11 bases in between. CDR3 length: 15 residues. For the CDR3, the DNA is TGTGCCAGCAGCTCCTCGAGATTGAGCAATCAGCCCCAGCATTTT. This encodes CASSSSRLSNQPQHF.

This rearrangement joins TRBV30 to TRBJ2-2; 7 nucleotides align to TRBD1. The germline V gene has CDR1 GTSNPN and CDR2 SVGIG (reference sequence). The CDR3 is made up of 14 amino acids. The DNA of the CDR3 is TGTGGGTCACAATGGGACAGAATGACCGGGGAGCTGTTTTTT. This encodes CGSQWDRMTGELFF.

CDR3: CASSAGTMNTEAFF. The CDR3 region has the DNA TGTGCCAGCAGCGCGGGAACTATGAACACTGAAGCTTTCTTT. V usage is TRBV9 and J usage is TRBJ1-1; D uncertain. Looked up from germline, CDR1 is SGDLS and CDR2 is YYNGEE. V lost 3 bases to trimming and J lost 0 bases, with 9 bases between them. The CDR3 has 14 amino acids.

This chain's CDR3 is CASSSTSFFQETQYF. CDR3 DNA: TGTGCCAGCAGCTCGACTAGTTTTTTTCAAGAGACCCAGTACTTC. The chain carries TRBV7-9 and TRBJ2-5; tentatively, D is TRBD2 (6 bases). The V end lost 4 bases, the J end lost 2 bases, and 14 bases lay between the germline ends. This CDR3 comprises 15 residues. Germline CDR1 and CDR2: SEHNR and FQNEAQ (reference sequence).

The chain has TRBV5-1 and TRBJ2-3; 7 nucleotides match TRBD2. CDR1 and CDR2 from the germline V gene are SGHRS and YFSETQ. Germline trimming cut 4 bases from V and 0 bases from J; bases unmatched to any gene: 8. The CDR3 extends over 16 amino acids. The CDR3 nucleotides read TGCGCCAGCAGCATATTAGCGGGTACTAGCACAGATACGCAGTATTTT. Translated, it gives CASSILAGTSTDTQYF.

The rearrangement joins TRBV28 to TRBJ1-1; TRBD1 might be the D (5 bases). This CDR3 contains 14 residues. V was cut by 6 bases and J by 2 bases, with 13 bases left in between. Germline V CDR1 and CDR2: MDHEN, SYDVKM. The CDR3 bases are TGTGCCAGCAGAAACTCCGGGGGTAACACTGAAGCTTTCTTT. Its protein is CASRNSGGNTEAFF.

Turning to this clone: A read error may account for a junction end that differs from germline. V usage is TRBV7-9 and J usage is TRBJ1-1; TRBD1 aligns across 8 bases. The CDR3 is 14 residues long. Per the germline V gene, CDR1 is SEHNR and CDR2 is FQNEAQ (reference sequence). This CDR3 reads CSSGLQGGQTEAFF. DNA of the CDR3: TGTTCCAGCGGCTTACAGGGGGGTCAAACTGAAGCTTTCTTT. The full variable domain, its missing parts supplied by reference TRBV7-9 and TRBJ1-1, is DTGVSQNPRHKITKRGQNVTFRCDPISEHNRLYWYRQTLGQGPEFLTYFQNEAQLEKSRLLSDRFSAERPKGSFSTLEIQRTEQGDSAMYLCSSGLQGGQTEAFFGQGTRLTVV.

The V and J genes are TRBV5-6 and TRBJ2-3; possibly TRBD2 for D (6 bases). V was cut by 4 bases and J by 6 bases, with 18 bases left in between. The CDR3 length is 15 residues. Germline-derived CDR1 and CDR2 are SGHDT and YYEEEE. The chain's CDR3 is CASSKKGGLADTQYF. Here the CDR3 DNA reads TGTGCCAGCAGCAAAAAGGGAGGATTGGCCGATACGCAGTATTTT. Together with reference TRBV5-6 and TRBJ2-3, the CDR3 gives the full variable domain: DAGVTQSPTHLIKTRGQQVTLRCSPKSGHDTVSWYQQALGQGPQFIFQYYEEEERQRGNFPDRFSGHQFPNYSSELNVNALLLGDSALYLCASSKKGGLADTQYFGPGTRLTVL.

DNA for the CDR3: TGCAGCGTCGTGAACACTGAAGCTTTCTTT. This codes for CSVVNTEAFF. The V and J genes are TRBV29-1 and TRBJ1-1, with no clear D. CDR1 and CDR2 from the germline V gene are SQVTM and ANQGSEA. Trimming left V 6 bases short and J 0 bases short, with 2 bases between. There are 10 residues in the CDR3.

CDR3 residues: CASSLGTGQGNQPQHF. The DNA for the CDR3 is TGTGCCAGCAGCTTGGGGACAGGCCAAGGCAATCAGCCCCAGCATTTT. The V and J genes are TRBV5-4 and TRBJ1-5, with TRBD1 matching over 7 bases. J was trimmed by 2 bases and V by 0 bases; bases with no gene match: 5. Germline loops: CDR1 SGHNT, CDR2 YYREEE (reference sequence). The CDR3 totals 16 residues.

The rearrangement uses TRBV29-1 and TRBJ1-1; D remains unclear. This CDR3 has 13 residues. CDR1 and CDR2 (germline): SQVTM, ANQGSEA. V lost 5 bases to trimming and J lost 1 base, with 11 bases between them. The CDR3 bases are TGCAGCGTTTCGATAGGGAGGAACACTGAAGCTTTCTTT. Translation gives CSVSIGRNTEAFF.

In its sample, this clone was seen a few times. V usage is TRBV5-6 and J usage is TRBJ1-1, with D possibly matching TRBD1 (6 bases). CDR3 length equals 11 residues. V lost 4 bases and J lost 8, with 9 bases in between. Germline values: CDR1 SGHDT, CDR2 YYEEEE. The CDR3: CASSGQREAFF. The CDR3 coding sequence is TGTGCCAGCAGCGGACAGCGAGAAGCTTTCTTT.

The gene calls are TRBV5-6 and TRBJ2-1; possibly TRBD2 for D (5 bases). The CDR3 extends over 17 amino acids. Per the germline V gene, CDR1 is SGHDT and CDR2 is YYEEEE. Deletions cut 4 bases from V and 0 bases from J, with 17 bases between. The CDR3 region is CASSPERRFSSYNEQFF. For the CDR3, the DNA is TGTGCCAGCAGCCCGGAGCGGCGTTTTAGCTCCTACAATGAGCAGTTCTTC.

This clone has just a few counts. The J gene is TRBJ1-5, the V gene TRBV4-3; tentatively, D is TRBD1 (6 bases). Trimming removed 1 base from V and 0 bases from J, with 13 bases in between. Germline CDR1 and CDR2: LGHNA and YSLEER. CDR3 length: 17 amino acids. DNA of the CDR3: TGCGCCAGCAGCCAAGGGCCAGGGGACTATAGCAATCAGCCCCAGCATTTT. Its translation is CASSQGPGDYSNQPQHF.

The chain is built from TRBV5-4 and TRBJ2-7, with a possible D match to TRBD2 (5 bases). The CDR3 sequence is 13 residues long. The V and J ends lost 4 bases and 2 bases respectively, with 10 bases between them. Germline CDR1 and CDR2: SGHNT and YYREEE (reference sequence). In DNA form, the CDR3 reads TGTGCCAGCAGCCCGGAGGCCACCTACGAGCAGTACTTC. It codes for CASSPEATYEQYF.